This TCR beta chain came from a study of CD8 T cells in Susac syndrome. For the study at large: Sequencing included Susac syndrome patients, about six of them with active disease and about 8 in remission.

Broader study findings: No clonal expansion appeared among CD4+ T cells in Susac patients.

Random-hexamer reverse transcription was applied to roughly 0.5 to 1 ug RNA. TCR beta CDR3 was amplified by immunoSEQ multiplex PCR. This amplification extended across 54 Vbeta and 13 Jbeta segments. Via MiXCR, TCRdb re-called the immunoSEQ multiplex PCR reads, giving one row per CDR3 protein. In the table there are 150,000 or so distinct CDR3 sequences, 95% to 96% of which are singletons. Negative isolation yielded CD4+ and CD8+ T cells, and FACS enriched TEMRA cells. V dropped 5 bases and J dropped 4 bases, with 17 bases sitting between them. The CDR3 spans 15 residues. Comments on this clonotype: Its target is unknown.

The chain recombines TRBV12-3 or TRBV12-4 with TRBJ2-5; D might be TRBD1 (6 bases). The sequenced material came from CD4+ T cells from PBMCs. The source of this sequence is a human donor with Susac syndrome. In DNA, the CDR3 is TGTGCCAGCAGTCCCGTAGGGGGAGTCACAGAGACCCAGTACTTC. Residues: CASSPVGGVTETQYF.